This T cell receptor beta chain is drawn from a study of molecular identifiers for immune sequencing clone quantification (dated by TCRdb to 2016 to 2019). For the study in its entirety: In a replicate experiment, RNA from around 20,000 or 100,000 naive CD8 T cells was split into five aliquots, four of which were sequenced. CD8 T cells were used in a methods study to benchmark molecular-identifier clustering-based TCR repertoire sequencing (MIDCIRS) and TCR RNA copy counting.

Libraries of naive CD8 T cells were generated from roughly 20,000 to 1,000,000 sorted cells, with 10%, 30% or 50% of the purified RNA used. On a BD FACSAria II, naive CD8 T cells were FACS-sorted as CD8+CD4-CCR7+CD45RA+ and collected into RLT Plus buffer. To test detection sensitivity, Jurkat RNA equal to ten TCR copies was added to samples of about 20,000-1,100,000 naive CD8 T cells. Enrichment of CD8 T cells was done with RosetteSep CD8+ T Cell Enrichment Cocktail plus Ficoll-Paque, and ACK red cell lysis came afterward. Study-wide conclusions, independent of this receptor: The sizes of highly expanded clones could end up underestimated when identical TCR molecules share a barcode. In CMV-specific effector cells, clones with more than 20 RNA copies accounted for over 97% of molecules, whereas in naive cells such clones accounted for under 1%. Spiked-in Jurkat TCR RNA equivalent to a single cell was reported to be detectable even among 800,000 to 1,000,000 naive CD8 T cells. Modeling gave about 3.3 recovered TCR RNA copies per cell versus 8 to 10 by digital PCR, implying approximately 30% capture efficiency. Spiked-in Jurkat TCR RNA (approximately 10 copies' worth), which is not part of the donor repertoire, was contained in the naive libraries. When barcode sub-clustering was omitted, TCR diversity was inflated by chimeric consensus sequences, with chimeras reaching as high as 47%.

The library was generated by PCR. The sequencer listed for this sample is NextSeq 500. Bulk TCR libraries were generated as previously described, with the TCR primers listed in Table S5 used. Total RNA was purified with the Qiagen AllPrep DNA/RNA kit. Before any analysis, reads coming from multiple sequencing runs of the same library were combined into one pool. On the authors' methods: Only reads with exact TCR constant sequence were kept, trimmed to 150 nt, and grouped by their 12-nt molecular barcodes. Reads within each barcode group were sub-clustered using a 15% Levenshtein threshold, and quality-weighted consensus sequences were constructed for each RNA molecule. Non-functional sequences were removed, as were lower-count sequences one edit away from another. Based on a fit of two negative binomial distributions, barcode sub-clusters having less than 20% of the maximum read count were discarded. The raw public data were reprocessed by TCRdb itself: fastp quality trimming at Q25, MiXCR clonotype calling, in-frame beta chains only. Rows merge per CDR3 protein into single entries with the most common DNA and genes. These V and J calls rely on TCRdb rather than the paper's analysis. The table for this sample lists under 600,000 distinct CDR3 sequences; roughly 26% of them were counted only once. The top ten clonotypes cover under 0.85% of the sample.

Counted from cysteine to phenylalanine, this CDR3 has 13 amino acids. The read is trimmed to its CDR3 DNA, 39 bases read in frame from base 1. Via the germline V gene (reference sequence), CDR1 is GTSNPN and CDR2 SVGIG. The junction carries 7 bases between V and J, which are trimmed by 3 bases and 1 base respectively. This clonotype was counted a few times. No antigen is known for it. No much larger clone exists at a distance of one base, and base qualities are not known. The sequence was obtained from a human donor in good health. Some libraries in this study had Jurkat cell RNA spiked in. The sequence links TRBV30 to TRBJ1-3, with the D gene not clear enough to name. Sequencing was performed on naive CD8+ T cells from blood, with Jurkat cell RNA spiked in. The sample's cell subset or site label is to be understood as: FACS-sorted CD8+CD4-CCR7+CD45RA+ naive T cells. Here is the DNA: TGTGCCTGGAGGTTGACTTCTGGAAACACCATATATTTT. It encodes CAWRLTSGNTIYF.